These 13 T cell receptor beta chains were all obtained from the same sample, sequenced in a study of cytomegalovirus exposure and HLA in healthy donors. This PCR relied on a set of 60 Vbeta primers and 13 Jbeta primers. Clones were read by immunoSEQ multiplex PCR, and TCRdb kept only the in-frame ones, dropping some. The sample carries some 200,000 clones, 75% to 80% recorded once. The sample was PBMCs. The receptors originated from a man younger than 30 in good health and CMV-seronegative.

This clone appeared a few times. This rearrangement joins TRBV28 to TRBJ1-5, with 11 nucleotides matching TRBD1. V trimming: 5 bases; J trimming: 5 bases; junction bases outside the gene matches: 5. Per germline, CDR1 MDHEN and CDR2 SYDVKM. The CDR3 spans 15 residues. CDR3 region: CASSQGQGAYQPQHF. In nucleotides, the CDR3 is TGTGCCAGCAGTCAAGGACAGGGGGCTTATCAGCCCCAGCATTTT.

The J gene is TRBJ1-5, the V gene TRBV2; the match to TRBD1 covers 10 bases. After removal of 5 bases from V and 1 base from J, the junction contained 5 bases not matched to a gene. CDR1 and CDR2 from the germline V gene are SNHLY and FYNNEI. CDR3 length: 16 residues. The CDR3 reads CASSRQGAGSNQPQHF. The CDR3 coding sequence is TGTGCCAGCAGTAGACAGGGGGCCGGGAGCAATCAGCCCCAGCATTTT.

V is TRBV28 and J is TRBJ2-7; the D gene is possibly TRBD2 (5 bases). V was cut by 5 bases and J by 2 bases, with 16 bases left in between. Germline V gene lookup returns CDR1 MDHEN and CDR2 SYDVKM. The CDR3 has 15 residues. The CDR3 loop is CASSTGRRIAYEQYF. CDR3 nucleotides: TGTGCCAGCAGTACCGGACGGAGGATAGCCTACGAGCAGTACTTC.

This sequence joins TRBV6-5 and TRBJ1-6; TRBD1 matches 7 bases. The junction had 7 bases not matched to a gene; V was cut back by 7 bases and J by 7 bases. The CDR3 has 14 amino acids. CDR1 and CDR2 (germline): MNHEY, SVGAGI. The CDR3 DNA is TGTGCCAGCATCGCACAGGGGAAAAATTCACCCCTCCACTTT. Its translation is CASIAQGKNSPLHF.

The V call is TRBV15, the J call TRBJ2-7, with 9 bases matching TRBD1. The CDR3 consists of 15 residues. V gave up 1 base and J gave up 1 base; unmatched junction bases: 2. Germline V lookup: CDR1 LNHNV, CDR2 YYDKDF (reference sequence). The CDR3 loop reads CATSRGQGGSYEQYF. In DNA, the CDR3 is TGTGCCACCAGCAGAGGACAGGGGGGGTCCTACGAGCAGTACTTC.

The genes are TRBV30 and TRBJ2-7; 7 bases agree with TRBD1. Unmatched junction bases numbered 4, after V lost 2 bases and J lost 6 bases. Germline-derived CDR1 and CDR2 are GTSNPN and SVGIG (reference sequence). CDR3 length equals 12 residues. The CDR3 here is CAWSTYRGEQYF. The CDR3, as DNA: TGTGCCTGGAGTACCTACAGGGGCGAGCAGTACTTC.

Comment on this clone: Other DNA sequences in the sample encode the same CDR3. V and J are TRBV4-3 and TRBJ1-1; D is possibly TRBD1 (6 bases). CDR3 size: 14 residues. Trimming left V 0 bases short and J 1 base short, with 6 bases between. The V gene's germline CDR1 is LGHNA and CDR2 YSLEER. The CDR3 region has the DNA TGCGCCAGCAGCCAAGACAGGGGGAACACTGAAGCTTTCTTT. This encodes CASSQDRGNTEAFF.

This clone was counted between two and nine times. V usage is TRBV5-8 and J usage is TRBJ2-5; TRBD1 is a possible D gene (5 bases). The V gene lost 0 bases and the J gene lost 5 bases, with 11 bases spanning the gap. Per the germline V gene, CDR1 is SGHTS and CDR2 is YDEGEE. The CDR3 covers 14 residues. CDR3 amino acids: CASSLAAGSETQYF. The CDR3 DNA reads as TGTGCCAGCAGCTTGGCCGCAGGGTCGGAGACCCAGTACTTC.

This chain connects TRBV28 to TRBJ2-7, with a weak D call TRBD2 (5 bases). The CDR3 totals 16 residues. Germline V gene sequence: CDR1 MDHEN, CDR2 SYDVKM. With 4 bases removed from V and 2 bases from J, the gap between germline ends came to 18 bases. The CDR3 here is CASSSAAVLAAYEQYF. CDR3 DNA: TGTGCCAGCAGTTCCGCAGCGGTGCTAGCAGCCTACGAGCAGTACTTC.

The gene calls are TRBV7-8 and TRBJ1-2, with TRBD1 as a possible D gene (6 bases). V was shortened by 0 bases and J by 3 bases, with 11 bases between the two germline ends. The germline gives CDR1 SGHVS, CDR2 FQNEAQ. The CDR3 is 15 residues long. The CDR3 loop is CASSLARGGDYGYTF. CDR3 bases: TGTGCCAGCAGCTTAGCGCGGGGGGGCGACTATGGCTACACCTTC.

The chain joins TRBV19 to TRBJ2-7; weak D call: TRBD2 (6 bases). The CDR3 loop spans 14 amino acids. V was shortened by 3 bases and J by 3 bases, with 12 bases between the two germline ends. Germline V CDR1 and CDR2: LNHDA, SQIVND (reference sequence). The CDR3 bases are TGTGCCAGTAGTATTTTCCCGGGAGACTACGAGCAGTACTTC. Protein: CASSIFPGDYEQYF.

The rearrangement links TRBV4-2 to TRBJ2-3, with D unclear. The CDR3 is 13 residues long. Germline lookup yields CDR1 LGHNA and CDR2 YNFKEQ. V lost 0 bases, J lost 5 bases, and 6 bases lay in between. The CDR3 DNA sequence: TGTGCCAGCAGCCAAGAGCCGGGAGATACGCAGTATTTT. It translates to CASSQEPGDTQYF.

On this clone: One end of the junction varies from germline; a read error may be responsible. The CDR3 loop is CSSIGTGHGYTF. CDR3 in DNA: TGTTCCAGCATCGGGACAGGCCATGGCTACACCTTC. The chain has TRBV7-9 and TRBJ1-2; 8 bases map to TRBD1. CDR3 length: 12 amino acids. Looked up from germline, CDR1 is SEHNR and CDR2 is FQNEAQ (reference sequence).